This T cell receptor (beta chain) came from a study of beta chain features in type 1 diabetes (dated by TCRdb to the late 2010s). Broadly, across the study: Mean age, gender distribution, total cell number and subset yield did not differ between patients and healthy donors. A total of 90 million to 120 million sorted cells were examined across all samples, and a strong correlation was observed between cell number per subset and RNA yield. The study compared TCRB repertoires of sorted circulating CD4+ T cell subsets between recently diagnosed type 1 diabetes patients and matched healthy donors. Whereas all 30 or so donors provided naive and central memory subsets, regulatory and stem cell-like memory subsets were isolated from just 8 patients and roughly 8 healthy donors. The paper as a whole reports these results and caveats: HLA sub-analyses involved small numbers of individuals, so any influence of HLA type on TCRB rearrangement remained unresolved. Because cDNA was sequenced instead of genomic DNA, activated cells with high expression could be over-represented, although the groups did not differ in activation or CD3 levels. PCR may preferentially amplify shorter templates, but because patient and control samples were amplified and corrected together, any resulting skew would affect both groups equally. Patients with type 1 diabetes made fewer insertions and deleted more nucleotides at VDJ recombination sites, implying thymic rearrangement abnormalities. The naive, central memory and regulatory TCRB repertoires appeared to resemble one another more closely among patients than among healthy donors. In all four CD4+ subsets, TCRB CDR3 length was moderately but significantly shorter in type 1 diabetes patients.

All of the isolated RNA was reverse transcribed with the High Capacity cDNA Reverse Transcription Kit, so expressed TCRB transcripts were sequenced. Naive, central memory and regulatory T cell samples underwent deep immunoSEQ sequencing, averaging around 4 million total reads per sample. Sorted cells were lysed in RLT buffer, and RNA was extracted using DNase-treated RNeasy Micro or Mini kits according to cell number. To prevent cross-contamination, every cell subset was processed on its own, while patient and healthy donor samples were processed together. The immunoSEQ multiplex PCR was used to amplify TCRB sequences from cDNA, yielding 87-bp fragments that span the CDR3 region. Amplicons were sequenced on the Illumina HiSeq platform. The original pipeline was this. Synthetic template baselines were used to correct PCR bias computationally, reads within Hamming distance 2 were collapsed, and singletons that could not be merged were discarded. By aligning reads against IMGT, V, D and J genes, CDR3 length, and insertions or deletions at six rearrangement sites were assigned. Within each subset, clonotype counts were normalized to sorted cell number, and only after that were true diversity and Gini coefficients computed with the tcR R package. The overlap coefficient, calculated on TCRB nucleotide sequences, was used to quantify repertoire sharing. Out-of-frame TCRB sequences from naive cells were analyzed as a proxy for the pre-selection repertoire. The source is immuneACCESS, and TCRdb retained only in-frame sequences with V and J called. Part of the clones is not carried over; for the studies checked, unresolved V genes explain less than half of this, and the remainder is unexplained. From that table come the V and J calls and clone size; the DNA was used to work out D and trimming. This sample has about 930,000 clones in its table, and roughly 16% of those were observed once. The top ten clones comprise about 0.025% of the sample.

Remarks on this clone: This clone's antigen is unknown. Nothing much larger sits one base from this clone, and base qualities are not available.

Each donor gave one peripheral blood draw, averaging around 120 mL, which was collected into heparinised tubes. Using a panel that included CD45RO, CCR7, CD25, CD127, CD95 and CD27, naive, central memory, regulatory and stem cell-like memory CD4+ T cells were sorted on a BD FACSAria II. Purity was above 95% for every sorted population. PBMCs were separated immediately by Lymphoprep density gradient centrifugation and were stained directly, without being cultured. So that batch effects would be minimized, each experiment stained and sorted samples in pairs, pairing one healthy donor with one patient. The germline ends are 11 bases apart after V is trimmed by 5 bases and J by 4 bases. The CDR3 runs 13 amino acids, cysteine and phenylalanine included. The kept DNA is CDR3 alone, 39 bases in frame from the first base. For CDR1 and CDR2, the germline V gene lists SGHTA and FQGNSA.

The TCR sequence derives from a young woman in good health. The V and J segments used are TRBV7-2 and TRBJ1-2; the D gene is not confidently resolved. The sample was naive CD4+ T cells from blood. Reading the label with the study, this specimen's cell subset or site is: true naive CD4+ T cells. The encoded CDR3 is CASSLTALYGYTF. The nucleotide sequence is TGTGCCAGCAGCCTGACGGCACTCTATGGCTACACCTTC. The entire variable domain, with the stretches around the CDR3 drawn from the reference TRBV7-2 and TRBJ1-2 proteins, is GAGVSQSPSNKVTEKGKDVELRCDPISGHTALYWYRQSLGQGLEFLIYFQGNSAPDKSGLPSDRFSAERTGGSVSTLTIQRTQQEDSAVYLCASSLTALYGYTFGSGTRLTVV.